Here is one T cell receptor (beta chain) with its context. Its antigen remains unidentified. This sample was included in a study of T-cell memory formation after mild COVID-19. Study results and caveats: Whereas later expanders leaned CD4+, clones contracting day 15 to 85 showed a balanced CD4/CD8 makeup.

TCRdb re-analysed the 5' RACE reads in MiXCR, keeping a single row per CDR3 protein. Among over 150,000 distinct CDR3 sequences, 20% to 25% were seen once, and the ten largest hold 23%. Germline assignment: CDR1 MNHNY and CDR2 SVGAGI (reference sequence). Deletions cut 3 bases from V and 5 bases from J, with 13 bases between. The CDR3 is 15 amino acids. This TCR came from an adult woman who had mild COVID-19 (a few samples of this study predate the infection). Cell type and time point are not known. The rearrangement links TRBV6-6 to TRBJ2-2; tentatively, D is TRBD2 (5 bases). Sequenced sample: PBMCs or a T cell subset sorted from them (not recorded which). The CDR3 bases are TGTGCCAGCAGTTATAAGTGGGAGCAAACCGGGGAGCTGTTTTTT. Its protein is CASSYKWEQTGELFF.